These 5 T cell receptor beta chains came from one sample sequenced in a study of blood T cell repertoires in COVID-19. The assay was immunoSEQ multiplex PCR, and TCRdb's table has in-frame clones only and misses some. The data contain roughly 4,900 clones, roughly 67% of them singletons. The sample was peripheral blood. All receptors come from a human donor in a cohort sampled during active COVID-19.

The chain combines TRBV28 with TRBJ2-7; 7 nucleotides align to TRBD1. The CDR3 sequence is 15 residues long. V lost 6 bases, J lost 1 base, and 9 bases stayed unmatched. The germline V gene encodes CDR1 MDHEN and CDR2 SYDVKM. The CDR3 DNA reads TGTGCCAGCAGGCCACATTCAGGGGGTTCCTACGAGCAGTACTTC. Translating it yields CASRPHSGGSYEQYF.

This sequence joins TRBV11-1 and TRBJ1-1; D gene uncertain. Per the germline V gene, CDR1 is SGHAT and CDR2 is FQDESV (reference sequence). CDR3 length: 14 residues. V was pared by 3 bases and J by 4 bases, with 12 bases between. The chain's CDR3 is CASSFSSSGTEAFF. The CDR3 bases are TGTGCCAGCAGCTTCTCTTCTTCGGGCACTGAAGCTTTCTTT. Together with reference TRBV11-1 and TRBJ1-1, the CDR3 gives the full variable domain: EAEVAQSPRYKITEKSQAVAFWCDPISGHATLYWYRQILGQGPELLVQFQDESVVDDSQLPKDRFSAERLKGVDSTLKIQPAELGDSAMYLCASSFSSSGTEAFFGQGTRLTVV.

This clone turned up a few times. The CDR3 nucleotides read TGTGCCACCTCGAAGGGAGGGCGTAGCAATCAGCCCCAGCATTTT. It specifies CATSKGGRSNQPQHF. This chain uses TRBV2 with TRBJ1-5, with D unresolved. The CDR3 runs to 15 residues. From germline, CDR1 is SNHLY and CDR2 FYNNEI. V lost 10 bases and J 0 bases, leaving 16 bases between the germline ends.

Turning to this clone: Other DNA sequences in the sample encode the same CDR3. The gene calls are TRBV19 and TRBJ2-5; no clear D. The CDR3 sequence is 11 residues long. Germline V lookup: CDR1 LNHDA, CDR2 SQIVND (reference sequence). The V gene lost 8 bases and the J gene lost 1 base, with 5 bases spanning the gap. The CDR3 DNA follows: TGTGCCAGTTCGAGCCAAGAGACCCAGTACTTC. Amino acid sequence: CASSSQETQYF.

V and J are TRBV19 and TRBJ2-7, with TRBD1 matching 8 bases. V dropped 1 base and J dropped 3; count of bases not matched to a gene: 2. The CDR3 consists of 14 residues. Germline V CDR1 and CDR2: LNHDA, SQIVND (reference sequence). CDR3 residues: CASSIGTGFYEQYF. The CDR3 nucleotides read TGTGCCAGTAGTATAGGGACAGGGTTCTACGAGCAGTACTTC.